A selection of T cell receptor beta chains follows, all from one sample in a study of T-cell reconstitution after alpha-beta-depleted transplantation in children. Using its own MiXCR run on the PCR reads, TCRdb lists one record per CDR3 protein. Of a few hundred thousand distinct CDR3 sequences in the sample, more than 20% were seen once. The source material was PBMCs, sampled before TCRalphabeta/CD19-depleted stem cell transplant. These receptors were obtained from a boy younger than two with Wiskott-Aldrich syndrome, due to receive a stem cell transplant. Each CDR3 is given with its conserved first and last residue. The order of the fields is J gene, D gene, V gene, clone size, CDR3 protein, CDR3 DNA. D genes are given only for firm matches. Clone size is not always given. Where it is, it says once, few, many or a class for expanded clones.

TRBJ2-3 | . | TRBV5-5 | . | CASSSGYTTDTQYF | TGTGCCAGCAGCTCAGGTTATACGACAGATACGCAGTATTTT
TRBJ2-4 | TRBD2 | TRBV5-4 | few | CASSPRAGASNIQYF | TGTGCCAGCAGCCCCCGAGCGGGAGCCTCAAACATTCAGTACTTC
TRBJ1-1 | . | TRBV18 | . | CASSPLVQGYGETEAFF | TGTGCCAGCTCACCCCTAGTACAGGGCTATGGGGAAACTGAAGCTTTCTTT
TRBJ2-1 | . | TRBV6-1 | . | CASSPLIWPYNEQFF | TGTGCCAGCAGCCCTTTAATCTGGCCCTACAATGAGCAGTTCTTC
TRBJ2-7 | . | TRBV18 | . | CASSLSGTVAEQYF | TGTGCCAGCTCACTAAGCGGGACAGTGGCCGAGCAGTACTTC
TRBJ2-1 | TRBD2 | TRBV5-1 | . | CASSFPTSGLLNEQFF | TGCGCCAGCAGCTTTCCGACTAGCGGGCTACTCAATGAGCAGTTCTTC
TRBJ2-1 | TRBD2 | TRBV11-2 | . | CASSPNQLTSGRPEDEQFF | TGTGCCAGCAGCCCTAATCAACTGACTAGCGGGAGGCCCGAGGATGAGCAGTTCTTC
TRBJ2-1 | . | TRBV20-1 | once | CSARDAATNEQFF | TGCAGTGCTAGAGATGCAGCGACGAATGAGCAGTTCTTC
TRBJ1-1 | . | TRBV5-1 | few | CASTYQGGTEAFF | TGCGCCAGTACCTATCAGGGCGGCACTGAAGCTTTCTTT
TRBJ2-5 | . | TRBV11-3 | . | CASSSVESIRTETQYF | TGTGCCAGCAGCTCTGTGGAGTCTATAAGAACGGAGACCCAGTACTTC
TRBJ2-1 | TRBD1 | TRBV24-1 | few | CATSDSPRGEQFF | TGTGCCACCAGTGATTCCCCCAGGGGGGAGCAGTTCTTC
TRBJ2-5 | TRBD2 | TRBV29-1 | . | CSVKAGVGVQETQYF | TGCAGCGTAAAAGCGGGAGTCGGGGTTCAAGAGACCCAGTACTTC
TRBJ2-7 | . | TRBV12-3/TRBV12-4 | few | CASRGSGATPYEQYF | TGTGCCAGCAGGGGGTCAGGGGCCACTCCCTACGAGCAGTACTTC
TRBJ1-2 | TRBD1 | TRBV6-1 | . | CASSTTGGRSYGYTF | TGTGCCAGCAGTACGACAGGGGGCCGGAGCTATGGCTACACCTTC
TRBJ2-3 | TRBD2 | TRBV20-1 | . | CSASVLAGSTDTQYF | TGCAGCGCTAGTGTGCTAGCGGGGAGCACAGATACGCAGTATTTT
TRBJ1-3 | TRBD1 | TRBV18 | . | CASSGTGPGSGNTIYF | TGTGCCAGCTCAGGGACAGGACCTGGCTCTGGAAACACCATATATTTT
TRBJ2-3 | TRBD2 | TRBV24-1 | . | CATSDRTSGRTDTQYF | TGTGCCACCAGTGACCGGACTAGCGGAAGAACAGATACGCAGTATTTT
TRBJ2-1 | . | TRBV12-5 | few | CASGLVRSHEQFF | TGTGCTAGTGGTTTGGTACGGTCCCATGAGCAGTTCTTC
TRBJ1-1 | TRBD1 | TRBV7-6 | . | CASSLGGTDKNTEAFF | TGTGCCAGCAGCTTAGGTGGGACAGATAAGAACACTGAAGCTTTCTTT
TRBJ2-1 | . | TRBV7-9 | . | CASSLVAARRDEQFF | TGTGCCAGCAGCTTAGTTGCGGCCCGGAGGGATGAGCAGTTCTTC
TRBJ2-1 | . | TRBV28 | . | CASSVISGSYNEQFF | TGTGCCAGCAGTGTGATTAGCGGTTCCTACAATGAGCAGTTCTTC
TRBJ2-7 | . | TRBV12-3/TRBV12-4 | . | CASSVRGKGPTSNRYEQYF | TGTGCCAGCAGTGTCAGGGGCAAGGGACCTACTAGCAACCGCTACGAGCAGTACTTC
TRBJ2-1 | . | TRBV9 | few | CASSVAGNPRDNEQFF | TGTGCCAGCAGCGTAGCGGGCAACCCCCGGGACAATGAGCAGTTCTTC
TRBJ2-5 | . | TRBV9 | . | CASSVAGGIETQYF | TGTGCCAGCAGCGTAGCCGGGGGAATTGAAACCCAGTACTTC
TRBJ2-7 | TRBD2 | TRBV27 | few | CASSLASGRREQYF | TGTGCCAGCAGTTTGGCTAGCGGGAGGCGCGAGCAGTACTTC
TRBJ2-1 | . | TRBV6-1 | few | CASSGYRVSYNEQFF | TGTGCCAGCAGCGGCTACAGGGTATCCTACAATGAGCAGTTCTTC
TRBJ2-7 | TRBD2 | TRBV4-1 | few | CASSQGRTGRGEQYF | TGCGCCAGCAGCCAAGGGCGTACCGGGAGGGGCGAGCAGTACTTC
TRBJ2-1 | . | TRBV29-1 | . | CSVVGRGRSMGNEQFF | TGCAGCGTTGTGGGGCGGGGGCGAAGTATGGGCAATGAGCAGTTCTTC
TRBJ2-2 | . | TRBV5-1 | . | CASSLYSVYTGELFF | TGCGCCAGCAGCTTGTATTCAGTTTACACCGGGGAGCTGTTTTTT
TRBJ1-2 | . | TRBV5-1 | . | CASSFGGPWDGYTF | TGCGCCAGCAGCTTTGGGGGGCCCTGGGATGGCTACACCTTC
TRBJ2-3 | . | TRBV4-1 | few | CASRRDQGSTQYF | TGCGCCAGCAGGCGCGACCAGGGGTCTACGCAGTATTTT
TRBJ2-1 | TRBD1 | TRBV5-1 | many | CASSRQGNEQFF | TGCGCCAGCAGCCGACAGGGGAATGAGCAGTTCTTC
TRBJ2-3 | TRBD2 | TRBV12-3/TRBV12-4 | . | CASSFLAGPTDTQYF | TGTGCCAGCAGTTTTCTAGCGGGACCTACAGATACGCAGTATTTT
TRBJ2-1 | . | TRBV7-2 | . | CASRRDTWSDEQFF | TGTGCCAGCAGGCGGGACACCTGGTCGGATGAGCAGTTCTTC
TRBJ2-1 | . | TRBV14 | . | CASSQDIYNEQFF | TGTGCCAGCAGCCAAGATATTTACAATGAGCAGTTCTTC
TRBJ2-7 | . | TRBV6-2/TRBV6-3 | . | CASSYPEVTAYEQYF | TGTGCCAGCAGTTACCCGGAAGTGACGGCCTACGAGCAGTACTTC
TRBJ2-1 | . | TRBV6-1 | . | CASSRGSGPSYNEQFF | TGTGCCAGCAGCCGCGGGTCGGGGCCCTCCTACAATGAGCAGTTCTTC
TRBJ2-3 | TRBD2 | TRBV10-3 | . | CAISILAGSKTDTQYF | TGTGCCATCAGCATACTAGCGGGATCGAAGACAGATACGCAGTATTTT
TRBJ2-3 | TRBD2 | TRBV5-1 | few | CASTPSGSSDTQYF | TGCGCCAGCACTCCTAGCGGGTCGTCAGATACGCAGTATTTT
TRBJ2-3 | . | TRBV20-1 | . | CSAFYTDTQYF | TGCAGTGCTTTTTACACAGATACGCAGTATTTT
TRBJ1-3 | . | TRBV13 | . | CASSSTGIDTIYF | TGTGCCAGCAGCTCCACAGGGATCGACACCATATATTTT
TRBJ2-1 | . | TRBV6-1 | few | CASVAGTPGWGEQFF | TGTGCCAGCGTAGCCGGGACCCCAGGGTGGGGTGAGCAGTTCTTC
TRBJ2-7 | . | TRBV12-3/TRBV12-4 | few | CASRRAGDRSYEQYF | TGTGCCAGCAGGCGGGCAGGAGACCGGTCCTACGAGCAGTACTTC
TRBJ2-1 | . | TRBV12-3/TRBV12-4 | . | CASSFVGPTYNEQFF | TGTGCCAGCAGTTTTGTGGGACCAACCTACAATGAGCAGTTCTTC
TRBJ1-1 | TRBD1 | TRBV9 | . | CASSAGQGGTEAFF | TGTGCCAGCAGCGCCGGACAGGGGGGTACTGAAGCTTTCTTT
TRBJ1-5 | . | TRBV4-1 | . | CASSRPNSNQPQHF | TGCGCCAGCAGTCGACCTAATAGCAATCAGCCCCAGCATTTT